Here is one T cell receptor beta chain with its context. Its antigen remains unidentified. The sample originates from a study of OX40 agonist ivuxolimab in advanced cancers. The wider study: Hepatocellular carcinoma, melanoma, renal cell or head and neck cancer occurred in dose-escalation patients. Partial responses were observed in three patients, of whom one had hepatocellular carcinoma and two had cutaneous melanoma. Study observations and caveats: On average, CD8+ T cells had more expanded clones than CD4+.

CDR3 length: 13 residues. V dropped 9 bases and J dropped 6; count of bases not matched to a gene: 4. Germline CDR1 reads LNHDA; CDR2 reads SQIVND (reference sequence). TCRdb keeps only in-frame clones here, not all; method: immunoSEQ multiplex PCR. The sample shows about 20,000 clones, 70% to 90% of them seen only once. Material: CD4+ or CD8+ T cells sorted from blood, obtained in a trial of the OX40 agonist ivuxolimab. The sequence was obtained from an adult with an advanced solid tumor such as melanoma, head and neck, liver or kidney cancer. This chain connects TRBV19 to TRBJ1-4; 10 bases match TRBD1. The CDR3 DNA follows: TGTGCCAGCGCGGGACAGGGGTATGAAAAACTGTTTTTT. This encodes CASAGQGYEKLFF.